The 31 T cell receptor beta chains reported below all come from one sample, sequenced in a study of CD8+ T cells in alopecia areata. RNA extraction was followed by reverse transcription into cDNA, which acted as the sequencing template. Sequencing used immunoSEQ multiplex PCR; TCRdb keeps in-frame clones, though not all of them. The profile shows about 140,000 clones, approximately 90% of them singletons. As to treatment: oral pan-JAK inhibitor, 5-10 mg twice daily. This specimen consisted of CD8+ T cells sorted from blood, obtained at week 4, from a patient treated with tofacitinib. All receptors derive from a human donor with alopecia areata.

The V and J genes are TRBV9 and TRBJ2-3; 9 bases align to TRBD2. The CDR3 has 17 residues. Germline CDR1 is SGDLS and CDR2 is YYNGEE. V shed 0 bases, J shed 0 bases, and the junction held 5 bases outside the gene matches. CDR3 nucleotides: TGTGCCAGCAGCGTAGCTCGCGGGGGGGCGAGCACAGATACGCAGTATTTT. This codes for CASSVARGGASTDTQYF.

The chain links TRBV20-1 to TRBJ2-1; D is tentatively TRBD1 or TRBD2 (6 bases each). This CDR3 region has 11 residues. Germline V lookup: CDR1 DFQATT, CDR2 SNEGSKA (reference sequence). Trimming cost V 4 bases and J 8 bases, with 9 bases left between them. The CDR3 DNA is TGCAGTGCTACGGGGGCCCATGAGCAGTTCTTC. This encodes CSATGAHEQFF.

The J gene is TRBJ1-1, the V gene TRBV4-1; no firm D call. In germline, CDR1 is MGHRA, CDR2 YSYEKL. The CDR3 spans 13 residues. Trimming removed 0 bases at V and 5 bases at J, with 7 bases between. The CDR3 spells CASSQDPSTEAFF. The CDR3 coding sequence is TGCGCCAGCAGCCAAGACCCTTCGACTGAAGCTTTCTTT.

This clone was picked up a small number of times. The CDR3 DNA reads as TGCAGCGTTGAAGGAGAGGGACGGCCTTACAATGAGCAGTTCTTC. Translated: CSVEGEGRPYNEQFF. The chain combines TRBV29-1 with TRBJ2-1, with D perhaps matching TRBD1 or TRBD2 (5 bases each). Germline V lookup: CDR1 SQVTM, CDR2 ANQGSEA. The CDR3 sequence is 15 residues long. V dropped 1 base and J dropped 4 bases, with 14 bases sitting between them.

The V call is TRBV21-1, the J call TRBJ2-7; TRBD2, the table's D call, was not compared with the DNA. TRBV21-1 represents a pseudogene. CDR3 length: 17 amino acids. CDR3: CASSTQTGLTNSYEQYF. CDR3 DNA: TGTGCCAGCAGCACTCAGACGGGACTCACCAACTCCTACGAGCAGTACTTC.

The gene calls are TRBV27 and TRBJ2-7, with 7 bases aligning to TRBD1. CDR1 is MNHEY, CDR2 SMNVEV, per germline (reference sequence). This CDR3 contains 13 residues. V lost 4 bases, J lost 6 bases, and 6 bases stayed unmatched. For the CDR3, the DNA is TGTGCCAGCAGTTGGGGGACAGCAAGCGAGCAGTACTTC. Translation: CASSWGTASEQYF.

This clone is a singleton in its sample. J is TRBJ2-7 and V is TRBV2, with 7 bases that match TRBD1. The V gene end was trimmed by 8 bases and the J gene end by 0 bases; junction bases not matched to a gene: 7. Germline CDR1 is SNHLY and CDR2 is FYNNEI. CDR3 size: 14 residues. CDR3 in amino acids: CASQLGTDSYEQYF. The CDR3 nucleotides are TGTGCCAGCCAGTTGGGGACAGACTCCTACGAGCAGTACTTC.

This chain uses TRBV7-9 with TRBJ2-3; 13 bases map to TRBD2. Germline V lookup: CDR1 SEHNR, CDR2 FQNEAQ (reference sequence). With V trimmed by 1 base and J by 6 bases, 13 bases remained unmatched. CDR3 length equals 19 residues. The CDR3 protein is CASSLGARTSGSRGDTQYF. CDR3 coding DNA: TGTGCCAGCAGCTTAGGGGCGAGGACTAGCGGGAGCCGCGGGGATACGCAGTATTTT.

In its sample, this clone was seen once. The rearrangement joins TRBV5-6 to TRBJ1-1; D call uncertain. The V end was cut by 2 bases, the J end by 1 base, with 12 bases between. CDR1 and CDR2 (germline): SGHDT, YYEEEE. CDR3 length equals 15 residues. For the CDR3, the DNA is TGTGCCAGCAGCTTCATAGGGAAGGAGAACACTGAAGCTTTCTTT. This codes for CASSFIGKENTEAFF.

The chain links TRBV7-8 to TRBJ2-5; 8 bases are a match to TRBD1. CDR3 length: 14 residues. CDR1 is SGHVS and CDR2 is FQNEAQ in the germline V gene. Trimming removed 3 bases from V and 5 bases from J; junction bases left unmatched: 5. In DNA, the CDR3 is TGTGCCAGCAGCTTTCAGGGGGCCCGGGAGACCCAGTACTTC. Protein sequence: CASSFQGARETQYF.

The chain joins TRBV7-9 to TRBJ1-1; D not certain. Germline-derived CDR1 and CDR2 are SEHNR and FQNEAQ (reference sequence). The V gene lost 1 base and the J gene lost 5 bases, with 5 bases spanning the gap. This CDR3 comprises 12 residues. The CDR3: CASSLVSTEAFF. The CDR3, as DNA: TGTGCCAGCAGCTTAGTATCGACTGAAGCTTTCTTT.

The chain couples TRBV11-2 to TRBJ2-2; 8 bases align to TRBD1. This CDR3 spans 18 amino acids. J was trimmed by 0 bases and V by 0 bases; bases with no gene match: 6. The germline V gene encodes CDR1 SGHAT and CDR2 FQNNGV. The CDR3 loop reads CASSLDSWGQANTGELFF. DNA for the CDR3: TGTGCCAGCAGCTTAGATAGTTGGGGACAGGCGAACACCGGGGAGCTGTTTTTT.

The rearrangement uses TRBV7-9 and TRBJ2-5; weak D call: TRBD2 (5 bases). The V end was cut by 6 bases, the J end by 5 bases, with 13 bases between. CDR3 length equals 13 residues. Germline V CDR1 and CDR2: SEHNR, FQNEAQ (reference sequence). For the CDR3, the DNA is TGTGCCAGCAGTTCTACTAGTGCGGAGACCCAGTACTTC. It translates to CASSSTSAETQYF.

This sequence joins TRBV7-9 and TRBJ2-5; D is perhaps TRBD1 (6 bases). V dropped 5 bases and J dropped 2 bases, with 15 bases sitting between them. The length of the CDR3 is 15 residues. CDR1 is SEHNR and CDR2 is FQNEAQ in the germline V gene (reference sequence). This CDR3 is CASSPQGSGQETQYF. The CDR3 region has the DNA TGTGCCAGCAGCCCACAGGGTAGTGGGCAAGAGACCCAGTACTTC. Full variable domain (rest looked up from reference TRBV7-9 and TRBJ2-5): DTGVSQNPRHKITKRGQNVTFRCDPISEHNRLYWYRQTLGQGPEFLTYFQNEAQLEKSRLLSDRFSAERPKGSFSTLEIQRTEQGDSAMYLCASSPQGSGQETQYFGPGTRLLVL.

The chain couples TRBV5-1 to TRBJ1-1; D is uncertain. CDR3 size: 11 residues. Germline CDR1 and CDR2: SGHRS and YFSETQ. V was shortened by 3 bases and J by 11 bases, with 11 bases between the two germline ends. The CDR3 coding sequence is TGCGCCAGCAGCTCGGCGGAGGAGGCTTTCTTT. It is translated as CASSSAEEAFF.

This chain connects TRBV27 to TRBJ2-7, with D maybe TRBD1 (5 bases). The CDR3 is 13 amino acids. The V end lost 8 bases, the J end lost 7 bases, and 18 bases lay between the germline ends. Germline values: CDR1 MNHEY, CDR2 SMNVEV (reference sequence). CDR3: CASSLARAKEQYF. The CDR3 DNA reads TGTGCCAGCTCCTTGGCCAGGGCAAAGGAGCAGTACTTC.

V usage is TRBV5-1 and J usage is TRBJ2-5, with D tentatively TRBD1 (5 bases). Looked up from germline, CDR1 is SGHRS and CDR2 is YFSETQ. The CDR3 consists of 15 residues. Trimming removed 3 bases at V and 4 bases at J, with 16 bases between. The CDR3 DNA is TGCGCCAGCAGCTACCTACCAGGGAAGGGAGAGACCCAGTACTTC. This codes for CASSYLPGKGETQYF.

The CDR3 here is CASGDGELFF. The CDR3 nucleotides are TGTGCCAGCGGGGACGGGGAGCTGTTTTTT. The chain combines TRBV9 with TRBJ2-2, with D unresolved. The CDR3 sequence is 10 residues long. CDR1 and CDR2 (germline): SGDLS, YYNGEE. V was cut by 7 bases and J by 7 bases, with 5 bases left in between.

The CDR3 coding sequence is TGTGCCAGCAGCCCCCCTCCGGGGCTAGCGGCCTACGAGCAGTACTTC. This translates into CASSPPPGLAAYEQYF. The chain is built from TRBV4-2 and TRBJ2-7; 7 nucleotides match TRBD2. The CDR3 runs to 16 residues. V gave up 4 bases and J gave up 2 bases; unmatched junction bases: 11. In germline, CDR1 is LGHNA, CDR2 YNFKEQ.

On this clone itself: The same CDR3 is also encoded by other DNA sequences in this sample. The rearrangement uses TRBV4-1 and TRBJ2-3; TRBD2 matches at 12 bases. Germline assignment: CDR1 MGHRA and CDR2 YSYEKL. CDR3 length: 15 residues. Unmatched junction bases numbered 0, after V lost 4 bases and J lost 1 base. The CDR3 nucleotides read TGCGCCAGCAGCCCTAGCGGGAGGGGCACAGATACGCAGTATTTT. Translated, it gives CASSPSGRGTDTQYF.

Details on this clone: Mismatch with germline at one junction end may stem from a read error. The V and J genes are TRBV7-9 and TRBJ2-3; 9 bases are a match to TRBD2. The germline CDR1 and CDR2 sequences are SEHNR and FQNEAQ (reference sequence). The CDR3 extends over 15 amino acids. CDR3 protein: CASSDTGTSRDTQYF. For the CDR3, the DNA is TGTGCCAGCAGCGATACCGGGACTAGCAGAGATACGCAGTATTTT.

The table lists this clone with a count of one. V is TRBV7-6 and J is TRBJ1-6; D is undetermined. The V gene's germline CDR1 is SGHVS and CDR2 FNYEAQ. Trimming took 2 bases from V and 4 from J, leaving 12 bases between them. The CDR3 runs to 16 residues. CDR3: CASSLIGGPYNSPLHF. DNA of the CDR3: TGTGCCAGCAGCTTAATTGGAGGCCCTTATAATTCACCCCTCCACTTT. Using reference TRBV7-6 and TRBJ1-6 for the parts outside the CDR3, the full variable domain is GAGVSQSPRYKVTKRGQDVALRCDPISGHVSLYWYRQALGQGPEFLTYFNYEAQQDKSGLPNDRFSAERPEGSISTLTIQRTEQRDSAMYRCASSLIGGPYNSPLHFGNGTRLTVT.

The V call is TRBV7-6, the J call TRBJ2-1; a possible D gene is TRBD2 (5 bases). This CDR3 is 14 amino acids long. Trimming removed 4 bases at V and 3 bases at J, with 10 bases between. Germline CDR1 reads SGHVS; CDR2 reads FNYEAQ. This chain's CDR3 is CASSSNRDYNEQFF. In DNA, the CDR3 is TGTGCCAGCAGCTCCAACCGGGACTACAATGAGCAGTTCTTC.

V and J are TRBV5-6 and TRBJ2-3; the match to TRBD2 covers 7 bases. CDR1 is SGHDT, CDR2 YYEEEE, per germline. This CDR3 contains 15 residues. The V segment lost 4 bases and the J segment 4 bases; nucleotides outside the gene matches: 9. The CDR3 loop reads CASSAGEAFPDTQYF. Written as DNA, the CDR3 is TGTGCCAGCAGCGCGGGAGAGGCGTTCCCAGATACGCAGTATTTT.

This clone was counted a single time. The J gene is TRBJ2-5, the V gene TRBV6-5; tentative D call: TRBD2 (6 bases). This CDR3 is built from 16 residues. Trimming pared 1 base from V and 2 bases from J, leaving 14 bases between. CDR1 MNHEY and CDR2 SVGAGI come from the germline V gene. For the CDR3, the DNA is TGTGCCAGCAGTTACTACGGAGTCGGGGGACAAGAGACCCAGTACTTC. Its protein product is CASSYYGVGGQETQYF.

The chain employs TRBV27 and TRBJ2-1, with D uncertain. The CDR3 contains 12 residues. V lost 5 bases, J lost 8 bases, and 10 bases lay in between. Germline V lookup: CDR1 MNHEY, CDR2 SMNVEV (reference sequence). The CDR3 nucleotides read TGTGCCAGCAGTCCCCGGGTGGATGAGCAGTTCTTC. Its translation is CASSPRVDEQFF.

The chain employs TRBV10-2 and TRBJ2-1; D gene ambiguous. This CDR3 region has 11 residues. Trimming cost V 5 bases and J 1 base, with 0 bases left between them. Germline loops: CDR1 WSHSY, CDR2 SAAADI. Here the CDR3 DNA reads TGCGCCAGCAGTTCCTACAATGAGCAGTTCTTC. Its translation: CASSSYNEQFF.

This clone turned up a few times. The rearrangement uses TRBV27 and TRBJ2-1; maybe TRBD2 (6 bases). CDR3 length: 14 amino acids. Germline-derived CDR1 and CDR2 are MNHEY and SMNVEV (reference sequence). The germline V and J ends were trimmed by 7 bases and 12 bases, with 22 bases remaining between them. The CDR3 DNA reads TGTGCCAGCACCCTATCTTCTCGCGGGGCTGGGCAGTTCTTC. Its translation: CASTLSSRGAGQFF.

This sequence joins TRBV14 and TRBJ2-7, with no clear D. CDR1 is SGHDN, CDR2 FVKESK, per germline. Trimming pared 3 bases from V and 1 base from J, leaving 16 bases between. This CDR3 region has 16 residues. This chain's CDR3 is CASSQSLHSISYEQYF. DNA of the CDR3: TGTGCCAGCAGCCAGTCCCTCCACTCAATATCCTACGAGCAGTACTTC.

This clone has a single count. The rearrangement links TRBV5-1 to TRBJ2-7; D perhaps matches TRBD1 (5 bases). V was pared by 5 bases and J by 0 bases, with 9 bases between. This CDR3 spans 13 amino acids. CDR1 and CDR2 from the germline V gene are SGHRS and YFSETQ. In DNA form, the CDR3 reads TGCGCCAGCAGGGGGCAAGTCTCCTACGAGCAGTACTTC. Protein sequence: CASRGQVSYEQYF.

The gene calls are TRBV9 and TRBJ2-5; 10 bases map to TRBD2. V lost 0 bases and J lost 1; bases outside the gene matches: 3. Germline-derived CDR1 and CDR2 are SGDLS and YYNGEE. There are 16 residues in the CDR3. As DNA, the CDR3 is TGTGCCAGCAGCGTAGAGCCTAGCGGGGGCCAAGAGACCCAGTACTTC. Translating gives CASSVEPSGGQETQYF.